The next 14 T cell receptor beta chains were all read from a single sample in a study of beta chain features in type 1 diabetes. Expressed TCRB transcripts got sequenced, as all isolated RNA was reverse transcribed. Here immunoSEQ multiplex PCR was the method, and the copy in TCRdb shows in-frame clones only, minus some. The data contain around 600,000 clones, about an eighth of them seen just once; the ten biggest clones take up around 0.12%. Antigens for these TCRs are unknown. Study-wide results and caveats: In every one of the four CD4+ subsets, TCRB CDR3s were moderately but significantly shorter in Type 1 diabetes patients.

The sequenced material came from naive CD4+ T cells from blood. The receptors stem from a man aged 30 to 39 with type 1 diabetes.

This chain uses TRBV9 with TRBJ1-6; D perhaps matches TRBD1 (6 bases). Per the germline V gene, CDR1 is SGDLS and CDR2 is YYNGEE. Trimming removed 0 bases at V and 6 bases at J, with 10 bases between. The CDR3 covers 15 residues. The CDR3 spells CASSVGGGGNSPLHF. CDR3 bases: TGTGCCAGCAGCGTAGGAGGAGGGGGTAATTCACCCCTCCACTTT.

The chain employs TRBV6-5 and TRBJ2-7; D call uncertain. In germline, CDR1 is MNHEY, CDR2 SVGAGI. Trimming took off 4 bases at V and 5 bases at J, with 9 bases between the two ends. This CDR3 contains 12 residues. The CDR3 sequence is CASSSRMNEQYF. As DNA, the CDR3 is TGTGCCAGCAGTTCTAGAATGAACGAGCAGTACTTC.

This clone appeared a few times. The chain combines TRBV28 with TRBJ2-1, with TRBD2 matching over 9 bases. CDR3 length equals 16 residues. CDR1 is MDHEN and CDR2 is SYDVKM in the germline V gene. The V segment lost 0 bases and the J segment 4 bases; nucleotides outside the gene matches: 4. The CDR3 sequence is CASSLWASGAYNEQFF. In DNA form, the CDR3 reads TGTGCCAGCAGTTTATGGGCTAGCGGGGCGTACAATGAGCAGTTCTTC.

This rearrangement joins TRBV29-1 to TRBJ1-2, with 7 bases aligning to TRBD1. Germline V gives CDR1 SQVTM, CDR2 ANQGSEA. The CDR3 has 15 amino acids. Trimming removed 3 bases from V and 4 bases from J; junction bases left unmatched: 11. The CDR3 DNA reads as TGCAGCGTTGATTTGGTAGCGGGACAGAGCTATGGCTACACCTTC. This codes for CSVDLVAGQSYGYTF. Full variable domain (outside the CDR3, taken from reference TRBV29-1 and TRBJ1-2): SAVISQKPSRDICQRGTSLTIQCQVDSQVTMMFWYRQQPGQSLTLIATANQGSEATYESGFVIDKFPISRPNLTFSTLTVSNMSPEDSSIYLCSVDLVAGQSYGYTFGSGTRLTVV.

Here the CDR3 reads CSVQRQGYEQYF. The CDR3 bases are TGCAGCGTGCAACGACAGGGCTACGAGCAGTACTTC. V and J are TRBV29-1 and TRBJ2-7; 7 bases map to TRBD1. V gave up 6 bases and J gave up 3 bases; unmatched junction bases: 5. CDR1 and CDR2 (germline): SQVTM, ANQGSEA. CDR3 length: 12 amino acids.

The CDR3 here is CAISERGQSDGYTF. The CDR3 DNA reads as TGTGCCATCAGTGAGAGGGGACAGAGCGATGGCTACACCTTC. The chain couples TRBV10-3 to TRBJ1-2; 7 positions agree with TRBD1. This CDR3 contains 14 residues. The J segment lost 6 bases and the V segment lost 2 bases, leaving 6 bases of the junction unmatched. CDR1 ENHRY and CDR2 SYGVKD come from the germline V gene.

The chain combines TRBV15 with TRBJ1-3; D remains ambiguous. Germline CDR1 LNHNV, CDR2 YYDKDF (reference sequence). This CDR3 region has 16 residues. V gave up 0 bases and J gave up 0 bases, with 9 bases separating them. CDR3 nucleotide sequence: TGTGCCACCAGCAGAGAGGGAACAGTCTCTGGAAACACCATATATTTT. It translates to CATSREGTVSGNTIYF. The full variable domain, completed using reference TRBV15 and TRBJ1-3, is DAMVIQNPRYQVTQFGKPVTLSCSQTLNHNVMYWYQQKSSQAPKLLFHYYDKDFNNEADTPDNFQSRRPNTSFCFLDIRSPGLGDTAMYLCATSREGTVSGNTIYFGEGSWLTVV.

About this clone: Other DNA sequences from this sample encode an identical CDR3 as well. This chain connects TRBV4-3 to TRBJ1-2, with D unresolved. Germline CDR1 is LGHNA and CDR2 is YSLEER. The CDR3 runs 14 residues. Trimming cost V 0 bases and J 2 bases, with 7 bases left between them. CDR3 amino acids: CASSQEVGNYGYTF. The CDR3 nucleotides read TGCGCCAGCAGCCAAGAGGTTGGGAACTATGGCTACACCTTC.

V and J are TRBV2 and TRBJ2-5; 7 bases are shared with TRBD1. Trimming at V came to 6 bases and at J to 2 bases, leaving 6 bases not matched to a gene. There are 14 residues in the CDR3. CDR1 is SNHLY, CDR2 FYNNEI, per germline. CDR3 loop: CASRGLGQQETQYF. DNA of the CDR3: TGTGCCAGCAGGGGATTGGGACAGCAAGAGACCCAGTACTTC. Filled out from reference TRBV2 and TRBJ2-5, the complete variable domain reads EPEVTQTPSHQVTQMGQEVILRCVPISNHLYFYWYRQILGQKVEFLVSFYNNEISEKSEIFDDQFSVERPDGSNFTLKIRSTKLEDSAMYFCASRGLGQQETQYFGPGTRLLVL.

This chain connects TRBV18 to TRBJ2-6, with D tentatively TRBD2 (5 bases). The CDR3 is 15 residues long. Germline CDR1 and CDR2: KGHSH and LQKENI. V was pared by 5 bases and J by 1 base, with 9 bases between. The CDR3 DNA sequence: TGTGCCAGCTCAAACGGGGTGTCTGGGGCCAACGTCCTGACTTTC. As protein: CASSNGVSGANVLTF.

The CDR3 is CSVVRRDSSYEQYF. CDR3 in DNA: TGCAGCGTTGTGAGGAGGGACAGCTCCTACGAGCAGTACTTC. V and J are TRBV29-1 and TRBJ2-7; tentatively, D is TRBD1 (7 bases). V was shortened by 4 bases and J by 0 bases, with 13 bases between the two germline ends. Germline CDR1 is SQVTM and CDR2 is ANQGSEA. This CDR3 has 14 amino acids.

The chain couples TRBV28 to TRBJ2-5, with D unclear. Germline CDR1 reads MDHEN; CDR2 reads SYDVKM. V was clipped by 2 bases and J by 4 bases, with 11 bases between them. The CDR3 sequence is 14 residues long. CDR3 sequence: CASSLMGGGETQYF. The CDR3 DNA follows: TGTGCCAGCAGTTTAATGGGTGGCGGAGAGACCCAGTACTTC.

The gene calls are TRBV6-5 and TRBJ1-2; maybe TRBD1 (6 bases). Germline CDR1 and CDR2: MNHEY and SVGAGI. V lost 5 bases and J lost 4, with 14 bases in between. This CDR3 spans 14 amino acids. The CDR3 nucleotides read TGTGCCAGCAGTAACTTTACAGGGCGCTATGGCTACACCTTC. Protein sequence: CASSNFTGRYGYTF.

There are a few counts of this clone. Here the CDR3 reads CASSVTGTAANYGYTF. CDR3 bases: TGTGCCAGCAGCGTAACCGGGACAGCCGCTAACTATGGCTACACCTTC. The chain joins TRBV9 to TRBJ1-2; 7 bases agree with TRBD1. Per germline, CDR1 SGDLS and CDR2 YYNGEE. The ends lost 1 base at V and 0 bases at J; junction bases unmatched: 6. The CDR3 runs 16 residues.